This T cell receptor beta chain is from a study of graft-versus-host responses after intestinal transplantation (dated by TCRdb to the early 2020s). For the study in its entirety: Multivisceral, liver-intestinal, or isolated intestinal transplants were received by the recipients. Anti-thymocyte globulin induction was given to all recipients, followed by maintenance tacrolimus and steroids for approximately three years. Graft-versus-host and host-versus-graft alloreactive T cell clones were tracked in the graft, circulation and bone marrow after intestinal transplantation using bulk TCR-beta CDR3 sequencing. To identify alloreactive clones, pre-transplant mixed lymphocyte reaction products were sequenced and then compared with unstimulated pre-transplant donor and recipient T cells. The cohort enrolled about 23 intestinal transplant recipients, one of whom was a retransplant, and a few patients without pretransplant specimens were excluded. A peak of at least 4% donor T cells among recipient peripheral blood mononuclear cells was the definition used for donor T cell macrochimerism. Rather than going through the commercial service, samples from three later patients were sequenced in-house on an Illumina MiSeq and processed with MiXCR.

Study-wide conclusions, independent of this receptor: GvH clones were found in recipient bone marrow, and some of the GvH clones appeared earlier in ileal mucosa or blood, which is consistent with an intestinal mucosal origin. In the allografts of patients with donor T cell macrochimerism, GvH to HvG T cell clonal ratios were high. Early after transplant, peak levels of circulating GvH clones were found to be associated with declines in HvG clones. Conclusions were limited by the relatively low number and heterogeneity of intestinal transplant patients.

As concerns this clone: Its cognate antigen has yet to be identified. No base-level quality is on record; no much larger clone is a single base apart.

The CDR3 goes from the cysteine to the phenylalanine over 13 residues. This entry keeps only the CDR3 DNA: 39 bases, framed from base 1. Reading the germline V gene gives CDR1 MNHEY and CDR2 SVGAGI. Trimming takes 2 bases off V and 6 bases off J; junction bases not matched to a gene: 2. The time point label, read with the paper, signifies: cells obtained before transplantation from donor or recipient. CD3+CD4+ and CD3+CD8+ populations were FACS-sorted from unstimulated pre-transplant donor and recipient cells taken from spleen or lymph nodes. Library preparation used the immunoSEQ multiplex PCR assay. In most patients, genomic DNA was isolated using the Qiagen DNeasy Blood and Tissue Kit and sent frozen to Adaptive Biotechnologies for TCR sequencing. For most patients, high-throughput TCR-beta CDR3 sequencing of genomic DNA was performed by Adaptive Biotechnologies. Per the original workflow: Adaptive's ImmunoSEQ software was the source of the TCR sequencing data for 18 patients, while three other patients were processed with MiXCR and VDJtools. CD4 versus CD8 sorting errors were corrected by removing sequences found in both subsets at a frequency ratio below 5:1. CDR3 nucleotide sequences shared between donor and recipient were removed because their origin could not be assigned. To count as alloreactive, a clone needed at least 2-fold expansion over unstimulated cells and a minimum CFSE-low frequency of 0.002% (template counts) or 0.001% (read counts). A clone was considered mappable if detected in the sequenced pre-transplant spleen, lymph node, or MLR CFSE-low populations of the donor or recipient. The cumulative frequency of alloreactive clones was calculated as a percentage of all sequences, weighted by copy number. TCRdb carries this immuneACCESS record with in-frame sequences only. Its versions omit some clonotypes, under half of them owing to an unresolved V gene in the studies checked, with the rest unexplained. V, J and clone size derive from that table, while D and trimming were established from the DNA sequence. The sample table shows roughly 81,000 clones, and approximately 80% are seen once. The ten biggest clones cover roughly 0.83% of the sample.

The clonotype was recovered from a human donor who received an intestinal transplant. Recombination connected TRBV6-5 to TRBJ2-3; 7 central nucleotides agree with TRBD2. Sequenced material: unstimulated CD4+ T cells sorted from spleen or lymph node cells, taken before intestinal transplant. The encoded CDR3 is CASSYGGDDTQYF. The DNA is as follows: TGTGCCAGCAGTTACGGGGGGGACGATACGCAGTATTTT.